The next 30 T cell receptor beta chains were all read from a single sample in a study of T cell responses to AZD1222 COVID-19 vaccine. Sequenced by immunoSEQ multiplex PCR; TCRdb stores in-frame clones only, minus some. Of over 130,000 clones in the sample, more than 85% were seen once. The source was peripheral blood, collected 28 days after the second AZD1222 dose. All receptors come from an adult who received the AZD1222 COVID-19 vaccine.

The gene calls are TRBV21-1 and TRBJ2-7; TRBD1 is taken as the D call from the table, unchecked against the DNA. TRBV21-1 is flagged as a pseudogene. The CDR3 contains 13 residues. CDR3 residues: CASSKWQGSEQYF. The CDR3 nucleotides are TGTGCCAGCAGCAAATGGCAGGGTTCCGAGCAGTACTTC.

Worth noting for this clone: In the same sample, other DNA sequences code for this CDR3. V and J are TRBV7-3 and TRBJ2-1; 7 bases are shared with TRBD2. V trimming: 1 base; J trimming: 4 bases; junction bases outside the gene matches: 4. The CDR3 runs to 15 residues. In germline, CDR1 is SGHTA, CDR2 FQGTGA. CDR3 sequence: CASSLRLAGYNEQFF. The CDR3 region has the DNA TGTGCCAGCAGCTTAAGACTAGCTGGGTACAATGAGCAGTTCTTC.

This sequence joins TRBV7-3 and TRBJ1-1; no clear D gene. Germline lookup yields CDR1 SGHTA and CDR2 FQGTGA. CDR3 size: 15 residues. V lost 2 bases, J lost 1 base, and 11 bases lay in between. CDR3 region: CASSLGRAGNTEAFF. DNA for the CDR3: TGTGCCAGCAGCTTAGGGAGGGCTGGGAACACTGAAGCTTTCTTT.

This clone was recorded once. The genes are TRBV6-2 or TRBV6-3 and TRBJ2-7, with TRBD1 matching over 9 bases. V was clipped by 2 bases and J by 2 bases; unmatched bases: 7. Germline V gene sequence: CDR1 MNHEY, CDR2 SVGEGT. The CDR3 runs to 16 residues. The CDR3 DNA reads TGTGCCAGCAGTTACCCGACAGGGGGTCTACCCTACGAGCAGTACTTC. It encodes CASSYPTGGLPYEQYF.

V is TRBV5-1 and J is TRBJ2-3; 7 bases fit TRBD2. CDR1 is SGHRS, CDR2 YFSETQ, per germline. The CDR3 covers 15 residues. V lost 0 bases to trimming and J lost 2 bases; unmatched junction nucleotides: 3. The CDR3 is CASSLVLADTDTQYF. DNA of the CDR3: TGCGCCAGCAGCTTGGTCCTAGCGGACACAGATACGCAGTATTTT. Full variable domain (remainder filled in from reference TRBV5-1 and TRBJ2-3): KAGVTQTPRYLIKTRGQQVTLSCSPISGHRSVSWYQQTPGQGLQFLFEYFSETQRNKGNFPGRFSGRQFSNSRSEMNVSTLELGDSALYLCASSLVLADTDTQYFGPGTRLTVL.

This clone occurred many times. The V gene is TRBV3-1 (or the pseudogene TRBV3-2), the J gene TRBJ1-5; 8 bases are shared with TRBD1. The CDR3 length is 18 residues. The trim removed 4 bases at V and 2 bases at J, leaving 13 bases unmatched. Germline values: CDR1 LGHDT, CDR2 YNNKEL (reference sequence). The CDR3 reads CASSPHHPDRVGNQPQHF. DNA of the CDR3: TGTGCCAGCAGCCCCCACCATCCGGACAGGGTGGGCAATCAGCCCCAGCATTTT.

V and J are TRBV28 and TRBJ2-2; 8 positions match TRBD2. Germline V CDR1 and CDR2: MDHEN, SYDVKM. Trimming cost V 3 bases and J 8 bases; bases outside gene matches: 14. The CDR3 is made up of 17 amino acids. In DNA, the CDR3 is TGTGCCAGCAGTTTCCACTATCAGCGGGAGAACAGGGGGGAGCTGTTTTTT. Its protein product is CASSFHYQRENRGELFF.

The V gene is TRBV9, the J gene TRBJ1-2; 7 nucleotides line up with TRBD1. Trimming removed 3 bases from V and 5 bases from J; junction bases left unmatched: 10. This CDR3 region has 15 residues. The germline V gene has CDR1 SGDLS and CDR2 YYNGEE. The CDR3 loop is CASSAGGTDYYGYTF. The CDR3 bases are TGTGCCAGCAGCGCGGGCGGGACAGACTATTATGGCTACACCTTC.

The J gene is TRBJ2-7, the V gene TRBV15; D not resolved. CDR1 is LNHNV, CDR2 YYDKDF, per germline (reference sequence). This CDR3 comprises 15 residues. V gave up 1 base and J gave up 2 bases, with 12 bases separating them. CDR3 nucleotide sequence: TGTGCCACCAGCAGAGGCAGACTGATACCCTACGAGCAGTACTTC. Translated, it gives CATSRGRLIPYEQYF.

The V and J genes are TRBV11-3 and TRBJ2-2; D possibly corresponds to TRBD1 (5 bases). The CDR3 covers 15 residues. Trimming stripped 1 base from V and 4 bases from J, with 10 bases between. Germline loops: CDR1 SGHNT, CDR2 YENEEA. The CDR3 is CASSLGVQGTGELFF. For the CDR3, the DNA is TGTGCCAGCAGCTTAGGAGTGCAGGGCACCGGGGAGCTGTTTTTT.

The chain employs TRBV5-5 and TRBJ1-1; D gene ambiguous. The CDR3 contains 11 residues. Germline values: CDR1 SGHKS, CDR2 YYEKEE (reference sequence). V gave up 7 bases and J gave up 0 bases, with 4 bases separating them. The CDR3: CASDLNTEAFF. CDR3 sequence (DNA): TGTGCCAGCGACCTGAACACTGAAGCTTTCTTT.

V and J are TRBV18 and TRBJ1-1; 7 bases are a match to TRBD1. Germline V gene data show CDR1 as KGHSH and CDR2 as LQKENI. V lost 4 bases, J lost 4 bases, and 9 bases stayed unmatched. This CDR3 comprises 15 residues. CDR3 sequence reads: CASSHSGGGFTEAFF. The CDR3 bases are TGTGCCAGCTCACACTCAGGGGGAGGGTTCACTGAAGCTTTCTTT.

The CDR3, as DNA: TGTGCCAGCAGCCAAGGAGGCCGAGGTGAAAAACTGTTTTTT. Translation gives CASSQGGRGEKLFF. This rearrangement joins TRBV7-2 to TRBJ1-4; no firm D call. The CDR3 has 14 residues. Between the trimmed V and J ends, which lost 5 bases and 7 bases, there was a span of 14 bases. In germline, CDR1 is SGHTA, CDR2 FQGNSA.

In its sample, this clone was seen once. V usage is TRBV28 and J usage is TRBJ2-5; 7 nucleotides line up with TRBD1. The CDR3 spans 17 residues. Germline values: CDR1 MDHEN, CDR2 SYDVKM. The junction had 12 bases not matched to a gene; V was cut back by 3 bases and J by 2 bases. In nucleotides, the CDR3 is TGTGCCAGCAGTTTCCGTAGCCCCCGGGACAGACAAGAGACCCAGTACTTC. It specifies CASSFRSPRDRQETQYF.

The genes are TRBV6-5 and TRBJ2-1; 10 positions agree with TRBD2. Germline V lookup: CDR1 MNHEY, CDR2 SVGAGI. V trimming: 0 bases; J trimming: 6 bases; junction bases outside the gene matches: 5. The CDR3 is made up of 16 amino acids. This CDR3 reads CASSYSSGRASNEQFF. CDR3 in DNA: TGTGCCAGCAGTTACTCGAGCGGGAGGGCAAGCAATGAGCAGTTCTTC.

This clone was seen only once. The CDR3 here is CASRRGGGYEKLFF. As DNA, the CDR3 is TGTGCCAGCCGCAGGGGGGGAGGGTATGAAAAACTGTTTTTT. The chain carries TRBV7-2 and TRBJ1-4, with TRBD1 matching 7 bases. The CDR3 has 14 residues. V was clipped by 8 bases and J by 6 bases; unmatched bases: 9. Looked up from germline, CDR1 is SGHTA and CDR2 is FQGNSA. Full variable domain (rest looked up from reference TRBV7-2 and TRBJ1-4): GAGVSQSPSNKVTEKGKDVELRCDPISGHTALYWYRQSLGQGLEFLIYFQGNSAPDKSGLPSDRFSAERTGGSVSTLTIQRTQQEDSAVYLCASRRGGGYEKLFFGSGTQLSVL.

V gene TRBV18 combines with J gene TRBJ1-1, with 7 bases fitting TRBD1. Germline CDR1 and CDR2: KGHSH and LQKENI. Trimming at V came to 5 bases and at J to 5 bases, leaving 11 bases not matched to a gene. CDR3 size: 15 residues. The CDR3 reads CASSTSTGSGTEAFF. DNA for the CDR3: TGTGCCAGCTCAACATCGACAGGGTCAGGAACTGAAGCTTTCTTT.

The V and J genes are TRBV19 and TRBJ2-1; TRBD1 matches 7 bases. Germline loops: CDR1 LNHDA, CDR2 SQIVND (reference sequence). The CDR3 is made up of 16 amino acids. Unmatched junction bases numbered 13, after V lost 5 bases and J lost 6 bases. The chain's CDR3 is CASSSQTGLNRNEQFF. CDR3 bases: TGTGCCAGTAGTTCGCAGACAGGGTTGAATCGCAATGAGCAGTTCTTC.

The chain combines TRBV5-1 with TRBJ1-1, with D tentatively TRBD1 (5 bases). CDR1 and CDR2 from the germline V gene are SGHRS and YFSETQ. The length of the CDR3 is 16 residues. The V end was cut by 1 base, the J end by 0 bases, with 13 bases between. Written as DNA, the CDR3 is TGCGCCAGCAGCTTGACACCGGGACCGATGAACACTGAAGCTTTCTTT. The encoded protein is CASSLTPGPMNTEAFF.

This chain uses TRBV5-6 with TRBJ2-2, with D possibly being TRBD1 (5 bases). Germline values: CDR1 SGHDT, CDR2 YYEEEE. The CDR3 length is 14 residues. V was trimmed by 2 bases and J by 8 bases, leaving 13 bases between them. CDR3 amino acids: CASSFSASGGELFF. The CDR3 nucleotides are TGTGCCAGCAGCTTTTCCGCCTCAGGGGGGGAGCTGTTTTTT. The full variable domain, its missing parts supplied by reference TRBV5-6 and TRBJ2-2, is DAGVTQSPTHLIKTRGQQVTLRCSPKSGHDTVSWYQQALGQGPQFIFQYYEEEERQRGNFPDRFSGHQFPNYSSELNVNALLLGDSALYLCASSFSASGGELFFGEGSRLTVL.

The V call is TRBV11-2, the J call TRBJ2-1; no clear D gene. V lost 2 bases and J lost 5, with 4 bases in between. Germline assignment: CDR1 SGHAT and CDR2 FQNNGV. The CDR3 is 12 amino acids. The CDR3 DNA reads TGTGCCAGCAGCTTAAACCACAATGAGCAGTTCTTC. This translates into CASSLNHNEQFF.

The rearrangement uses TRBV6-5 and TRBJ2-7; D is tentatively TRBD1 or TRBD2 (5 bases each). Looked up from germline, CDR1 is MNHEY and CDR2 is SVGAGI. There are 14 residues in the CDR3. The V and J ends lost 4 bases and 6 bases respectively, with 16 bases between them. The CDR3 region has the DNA TGTGCCAGCAGTTTCAGCGGCCCCGGGGCCGAGCAGTACTTC. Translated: CASSFSGPGAEQYF.

CDR3 DNA sequence: TGTGCCAGCAGCCCAGTTGGCGGGAGCTCCTACAATGAGCAGTTCTTC. Its translation: CASSPVGGSSYNEQFF. The rearrangement links TRBV7-3 to TRBJ2-1; 7 bases are shared with TRBD2. Trimming at V came to 5 bases and at J to 0 bases, leaving 7 bases not matched to a gene. Germline assignment: CDR1 SGHTA and CDR2 FQGTGA. The CDR3 has 16 residues.

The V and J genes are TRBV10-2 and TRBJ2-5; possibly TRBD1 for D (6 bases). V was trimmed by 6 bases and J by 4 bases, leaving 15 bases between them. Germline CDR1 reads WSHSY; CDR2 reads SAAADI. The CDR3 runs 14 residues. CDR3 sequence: CASRLPGQGETQYF. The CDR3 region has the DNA TGCGCCAGCAGGCTACCGGGACAAGGAGAGACCCAGTACTTC.

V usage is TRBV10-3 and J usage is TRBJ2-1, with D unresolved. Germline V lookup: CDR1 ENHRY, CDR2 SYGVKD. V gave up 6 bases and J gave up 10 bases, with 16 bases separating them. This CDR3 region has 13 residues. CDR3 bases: TGTGCCATCAGCGTCGGTACGGTAAGCGAGCAGTTCTTC. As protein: CAISVGTVSEQFF.

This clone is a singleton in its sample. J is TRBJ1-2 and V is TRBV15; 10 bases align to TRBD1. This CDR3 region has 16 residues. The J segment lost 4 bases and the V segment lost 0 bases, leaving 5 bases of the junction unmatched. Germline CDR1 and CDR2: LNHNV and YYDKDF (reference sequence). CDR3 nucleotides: TGTGCCACCAGCAGAGATGGGGACAGGGGACGCTATGGCTACACCTTC. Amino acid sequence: CATSRDGDRGRYGYTF.

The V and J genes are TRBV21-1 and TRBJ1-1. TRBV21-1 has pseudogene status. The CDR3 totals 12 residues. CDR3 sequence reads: CASSPLLPRAFF. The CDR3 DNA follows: TGTGCCAGCAGCCCTCTCCTCCCAAGGGCTTTCTTT.

The CDR3 loop reads CASRPGRRNEQFF. The CDR3 DNA sequence: TGTGCCAGCAGACCGGGACGCCGCAATGAGCAGTTCTTC. The chain is built from TRBV28 and TRBJ2-1; D may correspond to TRBD1 or TRBD2 (5 bases each). Trimming pared 6 bases from V and 6 bases from J, leaving 12 bases between. The CDR3 runs 13 residues. The germline CDR1 and CDR2 sequences are MDHEN and SYDVKM.

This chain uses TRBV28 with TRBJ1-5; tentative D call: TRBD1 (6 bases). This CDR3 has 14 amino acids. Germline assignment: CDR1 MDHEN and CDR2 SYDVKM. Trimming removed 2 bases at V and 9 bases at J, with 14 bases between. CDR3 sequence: CASSLMQGIGPQHF. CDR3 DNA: TGTGCCAGCAGTTTAATGCAGGGGATAGGGCCCCAGCATTTT.

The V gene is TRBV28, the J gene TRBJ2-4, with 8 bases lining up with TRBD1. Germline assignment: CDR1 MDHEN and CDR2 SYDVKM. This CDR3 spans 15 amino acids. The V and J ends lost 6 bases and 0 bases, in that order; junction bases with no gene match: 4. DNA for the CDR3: TGTGCCAGCAGCGGGACAGGAACAGCCAAAAACATTCAGTACTTC. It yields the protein CASSGTGTAKNIQYF.